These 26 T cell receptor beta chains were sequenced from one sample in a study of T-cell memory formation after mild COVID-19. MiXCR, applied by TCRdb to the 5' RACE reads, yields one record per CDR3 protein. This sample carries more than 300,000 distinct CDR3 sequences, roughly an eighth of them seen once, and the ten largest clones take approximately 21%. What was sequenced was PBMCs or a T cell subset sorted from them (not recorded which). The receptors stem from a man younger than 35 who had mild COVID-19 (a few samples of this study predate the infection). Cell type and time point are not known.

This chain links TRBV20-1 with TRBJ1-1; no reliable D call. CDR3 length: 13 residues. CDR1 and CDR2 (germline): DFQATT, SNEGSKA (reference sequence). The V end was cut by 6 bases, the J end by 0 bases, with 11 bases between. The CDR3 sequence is CSAKNSVNTEAFF. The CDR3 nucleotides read TGCAGTGCCAAGAACAGCGTGAACACTGAAGCTTTCTTT.

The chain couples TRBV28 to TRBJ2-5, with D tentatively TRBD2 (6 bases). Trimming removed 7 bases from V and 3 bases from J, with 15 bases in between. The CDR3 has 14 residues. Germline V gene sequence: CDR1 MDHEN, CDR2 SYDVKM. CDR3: CASMLAGREETQYF. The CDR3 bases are TGTGCCAGCATGCTCGCGGGGCGGGAAGAGACCCAGTACTTC.

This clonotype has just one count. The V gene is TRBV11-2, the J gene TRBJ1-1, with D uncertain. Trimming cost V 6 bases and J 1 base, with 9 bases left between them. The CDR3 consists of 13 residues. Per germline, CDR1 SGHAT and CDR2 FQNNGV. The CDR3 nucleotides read TGTGCCAGCAGGAAAGGGTCGAACACTGAAGCTTTCTTT. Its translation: CASRKGSNTEAFF.

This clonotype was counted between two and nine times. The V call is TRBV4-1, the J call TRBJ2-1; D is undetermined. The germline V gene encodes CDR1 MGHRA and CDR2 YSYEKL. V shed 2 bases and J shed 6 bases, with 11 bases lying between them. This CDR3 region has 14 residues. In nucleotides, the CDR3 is TGCGCCAGCAGCCAAATCGGTTCGGGCAATGAGCAGTTCTTC. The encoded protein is CASSQIGSGNEQFF.

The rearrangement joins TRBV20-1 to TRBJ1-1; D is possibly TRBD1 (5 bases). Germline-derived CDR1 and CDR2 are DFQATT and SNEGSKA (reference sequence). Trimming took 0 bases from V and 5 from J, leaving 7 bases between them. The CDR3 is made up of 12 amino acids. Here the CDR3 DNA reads TGCAGTGCTAGAGAGGGGGGGACTGAAGCTTTCTTT. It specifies CSAREGGTEAFF.

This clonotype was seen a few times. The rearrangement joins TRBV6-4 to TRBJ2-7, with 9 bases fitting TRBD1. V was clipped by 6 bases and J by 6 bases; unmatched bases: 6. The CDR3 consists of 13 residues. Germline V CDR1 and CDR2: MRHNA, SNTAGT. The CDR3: CASSPQGAAEQYV. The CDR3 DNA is TGTGCCAGCAGCCCACAGGGGGCGGCCGAGCAGTACGTC.

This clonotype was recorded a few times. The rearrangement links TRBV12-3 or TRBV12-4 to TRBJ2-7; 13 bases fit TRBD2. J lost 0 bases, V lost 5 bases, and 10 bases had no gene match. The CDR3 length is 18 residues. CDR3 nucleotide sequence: TGTGCCAGCAGTCCCAGGTGGGGACTAGCGGGATTCTCCTACGAGCAGTACTTC. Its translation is CASSPRWGLAGFSYEQYF.

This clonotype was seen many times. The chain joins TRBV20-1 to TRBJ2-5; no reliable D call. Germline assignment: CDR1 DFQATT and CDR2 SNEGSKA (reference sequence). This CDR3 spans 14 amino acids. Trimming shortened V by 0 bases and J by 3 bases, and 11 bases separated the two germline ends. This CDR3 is CSARDRVGKETQYF. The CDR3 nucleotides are TGCAGTGCTAGAGATAGGGTGGGGAAAGAGACCCAGTACTTC.

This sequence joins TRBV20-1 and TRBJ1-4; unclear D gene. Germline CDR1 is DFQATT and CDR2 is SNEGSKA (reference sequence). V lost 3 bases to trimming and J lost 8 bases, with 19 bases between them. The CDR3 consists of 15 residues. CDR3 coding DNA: TGCAGTGCTAGGGCTAGTAGGGCCCTTCGGGAAAAACTGTTTTTT. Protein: CSARASRALREKLFF.

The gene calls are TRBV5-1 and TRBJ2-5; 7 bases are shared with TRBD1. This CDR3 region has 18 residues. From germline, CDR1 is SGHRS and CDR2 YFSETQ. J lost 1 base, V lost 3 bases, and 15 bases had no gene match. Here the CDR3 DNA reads TGCGCCAGCAGCTCGAGGGACAGCTTCTTGGGGTTCCAAGAGACCCAGTACTTC. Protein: CASSSRDSFLGFQETQYF.

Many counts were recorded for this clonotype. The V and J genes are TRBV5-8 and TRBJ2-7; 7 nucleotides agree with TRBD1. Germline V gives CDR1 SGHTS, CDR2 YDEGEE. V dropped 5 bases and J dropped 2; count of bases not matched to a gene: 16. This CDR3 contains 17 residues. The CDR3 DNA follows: TGTGCCAGCAGGCAGGGGGACCTAAATCGTTTAGCCTACGAGCAGTACTTC. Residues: CASRQGDLNRLAYEQYF.

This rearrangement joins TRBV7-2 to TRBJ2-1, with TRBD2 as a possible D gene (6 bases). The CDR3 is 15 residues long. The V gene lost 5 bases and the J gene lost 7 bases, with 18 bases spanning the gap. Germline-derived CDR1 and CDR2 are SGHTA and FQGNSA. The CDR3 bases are TGTGCCAGCAGCCCCCGTGACCCGCGGGGTAATGAGCAGTTCTTC. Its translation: CASSPRDPRGNEQFF.

CDR3 bases: TGTGCCAGCAGCGTAGTCTCAACCACCGGGGAGCTGTTTTTT. Translated, it gives CASSVVSTTGELFF. The chain is built from TRBV9 and TRBJ2-2; D is undetermined. V lost 0 bases and J 4 bases, leaving 7 bases between the germline ends. The CDR3 extends over 14 amino acids. CDR1 is SGDLS, CDR2 YYNGEE, per germline.

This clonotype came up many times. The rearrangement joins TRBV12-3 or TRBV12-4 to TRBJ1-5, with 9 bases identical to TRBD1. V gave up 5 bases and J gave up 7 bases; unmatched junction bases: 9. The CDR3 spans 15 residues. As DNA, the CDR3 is TGTGCCAGCAGTCCAGAGGACAGGGGAGTGCAGCCCCAGCATTTT. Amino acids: CASSPEDRGVQPQHF.

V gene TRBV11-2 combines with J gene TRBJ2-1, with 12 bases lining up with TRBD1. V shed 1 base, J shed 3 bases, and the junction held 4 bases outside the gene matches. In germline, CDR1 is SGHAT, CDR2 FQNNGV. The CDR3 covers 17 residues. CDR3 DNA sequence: TGTGCCAGCAGCTTAGGGGGACAGGGGGCATTCTACAATGAGCAGTTCTTC. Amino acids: CASSLGGQGAFYNEQFF.

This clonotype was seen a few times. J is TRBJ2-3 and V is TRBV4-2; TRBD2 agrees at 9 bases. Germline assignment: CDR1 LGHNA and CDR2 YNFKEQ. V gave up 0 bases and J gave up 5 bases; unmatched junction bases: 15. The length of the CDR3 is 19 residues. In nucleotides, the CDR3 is TGTGCCAGCAGCCAAGATCTCTCCGGGCGGACTAGCGTAAGAGATACGCAGTATTTT. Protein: CASSQDLSGRTSVRDTQYF.

CDR3 coding DNA: TGTGCCAGCAGCACACGACACTATACGCAGTATTTT. Its protein product is CASSTRHYTQYF. This chain uses TRBV11-2 with TRBJ2-3; D is uncertain. Trimming removed 5 bases from V and 7 bases from J, with 10 bases in between. The CDR3 consists of 12 residues. The germline gives CDR1 SGHAT, CDR2 FQNNGV. Full variable domain (rest looked up from reference TRBV11-2 and TRBJ2-3): EAGVAQSPRYKIIEKRQSVAFWCNPISGHATLYWYQQILGQGPKLLIQFQNNGVVDDSQLPKDRFSAERLKGVDSTLKIQPAKLEDSAVYLCASSTRHYTQYFGPGTRLTVL.

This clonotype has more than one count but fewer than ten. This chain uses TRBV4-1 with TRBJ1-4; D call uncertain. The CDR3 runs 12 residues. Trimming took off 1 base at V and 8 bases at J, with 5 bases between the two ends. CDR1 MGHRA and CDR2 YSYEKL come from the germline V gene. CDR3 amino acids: CASSQVAEKLFF. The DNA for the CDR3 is TGCGCCAGCAGCCAAGTGGCCGAAAAACTGTTTTTT.

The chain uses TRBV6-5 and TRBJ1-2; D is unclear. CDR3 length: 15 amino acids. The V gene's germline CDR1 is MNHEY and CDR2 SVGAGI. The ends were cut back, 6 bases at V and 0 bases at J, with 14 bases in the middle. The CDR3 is CASRPVGPPNYGYTF. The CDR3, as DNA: TGTGCCAGCAGGCCGGTTGGGCCGCCTAACTATGGCTACACCTTC.

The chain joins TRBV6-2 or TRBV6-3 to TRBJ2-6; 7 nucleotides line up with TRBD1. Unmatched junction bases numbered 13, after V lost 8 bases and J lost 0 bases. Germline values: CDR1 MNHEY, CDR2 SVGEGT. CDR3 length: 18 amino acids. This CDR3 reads CASGTEKLWYSGANVLTF. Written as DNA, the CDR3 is TGTGCCAGCGGGACAGAAAAACTTTGGTACTCTGGGGCCAACGTCCTGACTTTC.

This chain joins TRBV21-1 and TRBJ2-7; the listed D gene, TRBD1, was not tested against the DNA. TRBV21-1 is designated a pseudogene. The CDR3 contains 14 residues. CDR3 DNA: TGTGCCAGCAGCAAAGCGGACAGGGGTTGGGAGCAGTACTTC. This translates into CASSKADRGWEQYF.

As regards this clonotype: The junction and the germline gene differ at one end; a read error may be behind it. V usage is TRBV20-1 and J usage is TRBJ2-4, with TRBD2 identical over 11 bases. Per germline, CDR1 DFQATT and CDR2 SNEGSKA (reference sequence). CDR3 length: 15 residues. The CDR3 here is CSATFSGGARNIQYF. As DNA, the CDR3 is TGCAGTGCTACTTTTAGCGGGGGGGCCAGAAACATTCAGTACTTC.

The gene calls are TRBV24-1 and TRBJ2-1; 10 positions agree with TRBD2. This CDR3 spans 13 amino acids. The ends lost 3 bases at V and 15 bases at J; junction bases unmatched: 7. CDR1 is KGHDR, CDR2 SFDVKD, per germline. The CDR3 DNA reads TGTGCCACCAGTGATATCTTAGCGGGGGGATGGTTCTTC. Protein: CATSDILAGGWFF.

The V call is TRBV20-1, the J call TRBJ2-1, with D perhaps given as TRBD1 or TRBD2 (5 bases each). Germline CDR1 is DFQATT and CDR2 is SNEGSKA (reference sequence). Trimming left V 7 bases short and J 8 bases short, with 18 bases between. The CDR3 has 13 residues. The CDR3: CSERRVSGDEQFF. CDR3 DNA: TGCAGTGAACGCAGGGTCTCCGGGGATGAGCAGTTCTTC.

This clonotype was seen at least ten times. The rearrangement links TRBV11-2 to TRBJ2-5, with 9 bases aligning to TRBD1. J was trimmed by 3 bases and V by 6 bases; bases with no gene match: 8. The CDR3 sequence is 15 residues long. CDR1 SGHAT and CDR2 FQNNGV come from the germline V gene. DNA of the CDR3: TGTGCCAGCAGGAATACAGGGGGCCTCAAAGAGACCCAGTACTTC. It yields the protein CASRNTGGLKETQYF.

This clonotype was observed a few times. Here the CDR3 reads CASNIRVDQPQHF. The CDR3 DNA sequence: TGTGCCAGCAATATCAGGGTAGATCAGCCCCAGCATTTT. The chain uses TRBV2 and TRBJ1-5; a possible D gene is TRBD1 (5 bases). Deletions cut 7 bases from V and 5 bases from J, with 12 bases between. The germline V gene encodes CDR1 SNHLY and CDR2 FYNNEI. This CDR3 is built from 13 residues. Using reference TRBV2 and TRBJ1-5 for the parts outside the CDR3, the full variable domain is EPEVTQTPSHQVTQMGQEVILRCVPISNHLYFYWYRQILGQKVEFLVSFYNNEISEKSEIFDDQFSVERPDGSNFTLKIRSTKLEDSAMYFCASNIRVDQPQHFGDGTRLSIL.